This passage covers 18 T cell receptor beta chains from one sample sequenced in a study of cytomegalovirus exposure and HLA in healthy donors. PCR amplification relied on 60 Vbeta primers (plus 13 Jbeta primers). The method was immunoSEQ multiplex PCR; TCRdb's version includes in-frame clones alone and lacks a portion of them. The table shows approximately 120,000 clones, with 73% occurring only once. The material sequenced was PBMCs. Receptors were obtained from a man aged 40-49 years in good health and CMV-seronegative.

The chain employs TRBV27 and TRBJ1-5; TRBD1 matches at 11 bases. V gave up 6 bases and J gave up 5 bases; unmatched junction bases: 9. Germline loops: CDR1 MNHEY, CDR2 SMNVEV (reference sequence). The CDR3 contains 16 residues. CDR3 in DNA: TGTGCCAGCAGCCGGACCGGGACAGGGGGGGATCAGCCCCAGCATTTT. Protein: CASSRTGTGGDQPQHF.

This rearrangement joins TRBV18 to TRBJ1-2, with 10 bases that match TRBD1. Germline assignment: CDR1 KGHSH and CDR2 LQKENI. Trimming removed 6 bases from V and 3 bases from J; junction bases left unmatched: 7. The length of the CDR3 is 15 residues. DNA of the CDR3: TGTGCCAGCTCCCAAGGACAGGGGGAACACTATGGCTACACCTTC. Residues: CASSQGQGEHYGYTF. Together with reference TRBV18 and TRBJ1-2, the CDR3 gives the full variable domain: NAGVMQNPRHLVRRRGQEARLRCSPMKGHSHVYWYRQLPEEGLKFMVYLQKENIIDESGMPKERFSAEFPKEGPSILRIQQVVRGDSAAYFCASSQGQGEHYGYTFGSGTRLTVV.

This clone turned up a few times. This chain links TRBV4-3 with TRBJ1-1, with TRBD1 matching over 10 bases. V lost 6 bases and J lost 6; bases outside the gene matches: 7. Looked up from germline, CDR1 is LGHNA and CDR2 is YSLEER. This CDR3 region has 14 residues. CDR3: CASSAGTGESEAFF. The CDR3 region has the DNA TGCGCCAGCAGTGCTGGGACAGGGGAGTCTGAAGCTTTCTTT.

The chain couples TRBV18 to TRBJ1-1; D might be TRBD1 (5 bases). From germline, CDR1 is KGHSH and CDR2 LQKENI. The CDR3 has 15 amino acids. V dropped 0 bases and J dropped 6 bases, with 14 bases sitting between them. The CDR3 DNA follows: TGTGCCAGCTCACCACCGTATTCTGAAGGGGCTGAAGCTTTCTTT. As protein: CASSPPYSEGAEAFF.

The chain recombines TRBV5-6 with TRBJ1-1; 8 bases are shared with TRBD1. The CDR3 length is 14 residues. Losses at the gene ends were 2 bases for V and 6 bases for J; bases not matched to a gene: 6. CDR1 is SGHDT and CDR2 is YYEEEE in the germline V gene. CDR3 protein: CASSLGTGGAEAFF. For the CDR3, the DNA is TGTGCCAGCAGCTTAGGGACAGGCGGTGCTGAAGCTTTCTTT.

V usage is TRBV4-1 and J usage is TRBJ2-7; 8 nucleotides line up with TRBD1. Germline V CDR1 and CDR2: MGHRA, YSYEKL. Losses at the gene ends were 3 bases for V and 2 bases for J; bases not matched to a gene: 15. This CDR3 has 18 amino acids. The CDR3 DNA sequence: TGCGCCAGCAGCCAGATAGGGGGCGGACAGGGTAATCCCTACGAGCAGTACTTC. Translation gives CASSQIGGGQGNPYEQYF.

The chain employs TRBV4-1 and TRBJ2-7; 9 nucleotides line up with TRBD1. Germline V lookup: CDR1 MGHRA, CDR2 YSYEKL. The CDR3 sequence is 15 residues long. Germline trimming cut 3 bases from V and 9 bases from J; bases unmatched to any gene: 12. The CDR3 region is CASSQDRGKDWGQYF. CDR3 bases: TGCGCCAGCAGCCAGGACAGGGGCAAGGATTGGGGGCAGTACTTC.

The chain recombines TRBV4-1 with TRBJ2-2, with D tentatively TRBD1 (6 bases). V gave up 2 bases and J gave up 7 bases, with 17 bases separating them. The CDR3 totals 16 residues. Looked up from germline, CDR1 is MGHRA and CDR2 is YSYEKL. The CDR3 DNA follows: TGCGCCAGCAGCCAATCCCCCGGACAGTCCGGCGGGGAGCTGTTTTTT. Protein product: CASSQSPGQSGGELFF.

This sequence joins TRBV5-6 and TRBJ2-1; 8 bases are shared with TRBD2. J gave up 4 bases and V 2 bases, and 5 bases lay outside the gene matches. The CDR3 is made up of 15 amino acids. Germline loops: CDR1 SGHDT, CDR2 YYEEEE. CDR3 sequence: CASSFGRGAYNEQFF. Here the CDR3 DNA reads TGTGCCAGCAGCTTCGGGCGGGGGGCATACAATGAGCAGTTCTTC.

The chain joins TRBV28 to TRBJ2-2, with unresolved D. The length of the CDR3 is 12 residues. V gave up 5 bases and J gave up 5 bases, with 6 bases separating them. Germline lookup yields CDR1 MDHEN and CDR2 SYDVKM. This chain's CDR3 is CASSPGTGELFF. Here the CDR3 DNA reads TGTGCCAGCAGTCCAGGAACCGGGGAGCTGTTTTTT.

The rearrangement links TRBV5-1 to TRBJ1-2; D call uncertain. The length of the CDR3 is 15 residues. V lost 0 bases to trimming and J lost 0 bases, with 9 bases between them. Germline V gives CDR1 SGHRS, CDR2 YFSETQ. The CDR3 reads CASSLAHNANYGYTF. The CDR3 DNA reads as TGCGCCAGCAGCTTGGCTCACAATGCTAACTATGGCTACACCTTC. The whole variable domain, filled in from reference TRBV5-1 and TRBJ1-2, reads KAGVTQTPRYLIKTRGQQVTLSCSPISGHRSVSWYQQTPGQGLQFLFEYFSETQRNKGNFPGRFSGRQFSNSRSEMNVSTLELGDSALYLCASSLAHNANYGYTFGSGTRLTVV.

This clone was detected a few times. The V gene is TRBV5-8, the J gene TRBJ1-5, with D possibly TRBD1 on 5 matching bases. The germline V gene encodes CDR1 SGHTS and CDR2 YDEGEE. V lost 4 bases to trimming and J lost 2 bases, with 13 bases between them. This CDR3 comprises 15 residues. The CDR3 is CASSTTARGNQPQHF. CDR3 DNA: TGTGCCAGCAGCACGACAGCCAGGGGCAATCAGCCCCAGCATTTT.

The V gene is TRBV4-1, the J gene TRBJ2-7, with D possibly TRBD2 on 6 matching bases. The CDR3 sequence is 12 residues long. V shed 4 bases and J shed 5 bases, with 9 bases lying between them. Germline V gene sequence: CDR1 MGHRA, CDR2 YSYEKL. CDR3 coding DNA: TGCGCCAGCAGCCCCGGGAGTCACGAGCAGTACTTC. This encodes CASSPGSHEQYF.

The chain combines TRBV7-6 with TRBJ1-2; 11 nucleotides align to TRBD1. This CDR3 has 15 amino acids. The germline V gene encodes CDR1 SGHVS and CDR2 FNYEAQ. V was pared by 2 bases and J by 8 bases, with 7 bases of the junction left unmatched. CDR3 DNA sequence: TGTGCCAGCAGCTTAAGACGGGGACAGGGGGACGGCTACACCTTC. Protein product: CASSLRRGQGDGYTF.

In this sample, this clone turned up a few times. The chain combines TRBV5-4 with TRBJ1-6, with D unresolved. Germline V gives CDR1 SGHNT, CDR2 YYREEE (reference sequence). Trimming shortened V by 0 bases and J by 10 bases, and 14 bases separated the two germline ends. The CDR3 runs to 15 residues. CDR3 loop: CASSLGSGERSPLHF. Here the CDR3 DNA reads TGTGCCAGCAGCTTGGGGTCCGGGGAACGATCACCCCTCCACTTT.

This clone turned up a few times. V and J are TRBV6-5 and TRBJ2-2; TRBD2 might be the D (6 bases). CDR3 length: 13 amino acids. Trimming took 2 bases from V and 8 from J, leaving 9 bases between them. CDR1 and CDR2 (germline): MNHEY, SVGAGI. The CDR3 DNA reads TGTGCCAGCAGTTACAGGAGGGTGGGGGAGCTGTTTTTT. This codes for CASSYRRVGELFF.

The rearrangement links TRBV7-2 to TRBJ1-1; D gene uncertain. The CDR3 runs to 14 residues. V was cut by 3 bases and J by 3 bases, with 11 bases left in between. In germline, CDR1 is SGHTA, CDR2 FQGNSA. CDR3 DNA sequence: TGTGCCAGCAGCTTCCGGGAGCTTTACACTGAAGCTTTCTTT. It yields the protein CASSFRELYTEAFF.

The chain has TRBV6-5 and TRBJ1-1; D is uncertain. CDR3 size: 14 residues. V lost 4 bases to trimming and J lost 3 bases, with 12 bases between them. Germline V gene lookup returns CDR1 MNHEY and CDR2 SVGAGI. Here the CDR3 reads CASSFGGRDTEAFF. The CDR3 coding sequence is TGTGCCAGCAGTTTCGGAGGGAGAGACACTGAAGCTTTCTTT.